The TCR beta chain under discussion was sequenced for a study of T cell responses to AZD1222 COVID-19 vaccine. The V gene's germline CDR1 is ENHRY and CDR2 SYGVKD. CDR3 size: 13 residues. V was shortened by 6 bases and J by 2 bases, with 10 bases between the two germline ends. Libraries were prepared by immunoSEQ multiplex PCR; TCRdb keeps only in-frame clonotypes and omits some of them. The data contain 91,000 or so clones, roughly nine tenths of them seen just once; the ten biggest clones take up roughly 3.1%. As to this clone: Its antigen is unidentified.

General study points: Only a handful of AZD1222 recipients were seropositive at baseline. Donor demographics were predominantly white British with a female majority; clonal diversity may be underestimated.

The specimen comprised peripheral blood, sampled 28 days after the second AZD1222 dose. V usage is TRBV10-3 and J usage is TRBJ1-1, with no clear D. This TCR was recovered from an adult who received the AZD1222 COVID-19 vaccine. CDR3 sequence (DNA): TGTGCCATCAGCCCCGGACCTAACACTGAAGCTTTCTTT. This translates into CAISPGPNTEAFF.